This is a list of T cell receptor beta chains from one sample in a study of blood T cell repertoires in COVID-19. Only in-frame clones appear in the TCRdb table, and some are missing; sequencing was by immunoSEQ multiplex PCR. Among 200,000 to 250,000 clones listed, more than 75% were seen once. What was sequenced was peripheral blood. These receptor sequences come from a woman in her sixties who had recovered from COVID-19. CDR3s include the opening cysteine and the closing phenylalanine or tryptophan. The D gene is left open where the match is weak. Expanded clones get a size class; other rows say once, few or many, or leave the size out.

d_call j_call v_call clone_size cdr3_aa cdr3_nt
NA TRBJ2-7 TRBV10-3 once CAISADRTTPYEQYF TGTGCCATCAGTGCGGACAGGACTACCCCCTACGAGCAGTACTTC
NA TRBJ1-1 TRBV28 NA CASSSTRVSTEAFF TGTGCCAGCAGTTCAACCAGGGTAAGCACTGAAGCTTTCTTT
NA TRBJ1-6 TRBV9 once CASSARLINSPLHF TGTGCCAGCAGCGCCCGACTGATTAATTCACCCCTCCACTTT
NA TRBJ1-2 TRBV4-3 NA CASSPAGSGGRREGYTF TGCGCCAGCAGCCCTGCAGGCTCGGGGGGACGAAGGGAGGGCTACACCTTC
TRBD1 TRBJ2-5 TRBV5-4 NA CASSGDRGQETQYF TGTGCCAGCAGCGGGGACAGGGGCCAAGAGACCCAGTACTTC
NA TRBJ2-1 TRBV14 few CASSQELLSSYNEQFF TGTGCCAGCAGCCAAGAGTTACTAAGCTCCTACAATGAGCAGTTCTTC
TRBD2 TRBJ2-3 TRBV3-1/TRBV3-2 NA CASSHQTSGGIDTQYF TGTGCCAGCAGTCACCAGACTAGCGGGGGGATAGATACGCAGTATTTT
TRBD1 TRBJ2-5 TRBV15 NA CATSGGQGEETQYF TGTGCCACCAGCGGAGGACAGGGAGAGGAGACCCAGTACTTC
NA TRBJ2-5 TRBV5-1 NA CASSPSTGLLETQYF TGCGCCAGCAGCCCCAGTACGGGGTTGTTGGAGACCCAGTACTTC
NA TRBJ2-4 TRBV7-2 once CASSLGGENIQYF TGTGCCAGCAGCTTAGGGGGCGAGAACATTCAGTACTTC
NA TRBJ1-2 TRBV28 NA CATLTGGNYGYTF TGTGCCACTCTGACGGGAGGTAACTATGGCTACACCTTC
TRBD2 TRBJ2-4 TRBV4-1 NA CASSQASGAKNIQYF TGCGCCAGCAGCCAAGCTAGCGGGGCCAAAAACATTCAGTACTTC
TRBD1 TRBJ2-7 TRBV15 NA CATSRGTGTARGEQYF TGTGCCACCAGCAGGGGGACCGGGACAGCGAGGGGTGAGCAGTACTTC
NA TRBJ1-5 TRBV19 NA CASSIVHYSNQPQHF TGTGCCAGTAGTATAGTTCACTATAGCAATCAGCCCCAGCATTTT
NA TRBJ1-3 TRBV28 NA CASSPRTLDTIYF TGTGCCAGCAGTCCCCGGACACTGGACACCATATATTTT
TRBD1 TRBJ1-6 TRBV4-3 once CASSRLTGDPLHF TGCGCCAGCAGCCGCTTAACAGGGGACCCCCTCCACTTT
NA TRBJ2-3 TRBV5-4 few CASSRSTDTQYF TGTGCCAGCAGCCGGAGCACAGATACGCAGTATTTT
TRBD1 TRBJ2-2 TRBV5-6 NA CASSLGTGISIRTGELFF TGTGCCAGCAGCTTGGGGACAGGGATCTCTATACGGACCGGGGAGCTGTTTTTT
NA TRBJ1-4 TRBV7-2 NA CASSLGGADEKLFF TGTGCCAGCAGCTTAGGGGGCGCAGATGAAAAACTGTTTTTT
TRBD2 TRBJ2-3 TRBV10-3 NA CAISEFGTTTDTQYF TGTGCCATCAGTGAGTTCGGGACTACTACAGATACGCAGTATTTT
TRBD1 TRBJ2-5 TRBV5-5 NA CASSSRQGEETQYF TGTGCCAGCAGCTCCCGACAGGGAGAAGAGACCCAGTACTTC
NA TRBJ2-1 TRBV6-5 once CASRTAGRGEQFF TGTGCCAGTCGAACGGCGGGGCGGGGTGAGCAGTTCTTC
TRBD1 TRBJ1-4 TRBV5-1 NA CASSWGDRDEEKLFF TGCGCCAGCAGCTGGGGGGACAGGGATGAAGAAAAACTGTTTTTT
NA TRBJ1-2 TRBV9 NA CASSVRDNKVGYTF TGTGCCAGCAGCGTAAGGGACAACAAAGTTGGCTACACCTTC
NA TRBJ1-2 TRBV28 NA CATTDYGYTF TGTGCCACCACGGACTATGGCTACACCTTC
NA TRBJ1-2 TRBV5-1 NA CASSSGQPNYGYTF TGCGCCAGCAGTTCCGGACAGCCTAACTATGGCTACACCTTC
TRBD2 TRBJ2-1 TRBV24-1 NA CATSDPRRDYHNEQFF TGTGCCACCAGTGACCCTCGCCGGGACTACCACAATGAGCAGTTCTTC
TRBD2 TRBJ2-3 TRBV5-4 once CASSSKGLAGGPIYTQYF TGTGCCAGCAGCTCGAAGGGACTAGCGGGGGGGCCTATCTATACGCAGTATTTT
NA TRBJ1-5 TRBV10-3 NA CAITGQLNQPQHF TGTGCCATCACAGGACAGCTCAATCAGCCCCAGCATTTT
NA TRBJ2-5 TRBV7-3 NA CASSSASRETQYF TGTGCCAGCAGCTCCGCCTCTCGGGAGACCCAGTACTTC
NA TRBJ2-7 TRBV11-3 NA CASSLAGMRERSYEQYF TGTGCCAGCAGCTTAGCTGGGATGAGGGAGCGATCCTACGAGCAGTACTTC
TRBD1 TRBJ2-5 TRBV29-1 NA CSVRDSYTPGETQYF TGCAGCGTCCGGGACAGTTATACCCCCGGGGAGACCCAGTACTTC
NA TRBJ1-1 TRBV11-1 NA CASSFQGGGNTEAFF TGTGCCAGCAGCTTCCAGGGCGGCGGGAACACTGAAGCTTTCTTT
NA TRBJ1-3 TRBV10-3 NA CAISHRDRNTIYF TGTGCCATCAGTCACAGAGATAGAAACACCATATATTTT
NA TRBJ1-5 TRBV19 NA CASRQNPGASNQPQHF TGTGCCAGTAGACAGAACCCAGGCGCCAGCAATCAGCCCCAGCATTTT
NA TRBJ2-5 TRBV3-1/TRBV3-2 NA CASGYSGTWETQYF TGTGCCAGCGGTTATAGCGGAACCTGGGAGACCCAGTACTTC
TRBD1 TRBJ1-6 TRBV6-1 NA CASSDAGGGSPLHF TGTGCCAGCAGTGATGCAGGGGGAGGCTCACCCCTCCACTTT
NA TRBJ2-4 TRBV3-1/TRBV3-2 once CASSPSSSLNIQYF TGTGCCAGCAGCCCCTCTAGCTCCCTTAACATTCAGTACTTC
TRBD1 TRBJ2-7 TRBV11-3 NA CASQKDRSHYEQYF TGTGCCAGCCAAAAGGACAGGAGTCACTACGAGCAGTACTTC
NA TRBJ2-2 TRBV7-7 NA CASSPRQDTNTGELFF TGTGCTAGCAGCCCCCGACAGGACACGAACACCGGGGAGCTGTTTTTT
NA TRBJ1-6 TRBV19 NA CASSQQGRSPLHF TGTGCCAGTAGTCAACAGGGACGGTCACCCCTCCACTTT
NA TRBJ2-1 TRBV7-2 NA CASSFANREQFF TGTGCCAGCAGCTTCGCCAACAGGGAGCAGTTCTTC
TRBD1 TRBJ2-2 TRBV28 NA CASIMDRGTGELFF TGTGCCAGCATCATGGACAGGGGGACCGGGGAGCTGTTTTTT
TRBD2 TRBJ2-1 TRBV7-9 medium-sized CAGGEGWTSGKNEQFF TGTGCCGGAGGGGAAGGTTGGACTAGCGGAAAGAATGAGCAGTTCTTC
TRBD1 TRBJ1-6 TRBV9 NA CASGDWDRRYNSPLHF TGTGCCAGCGGAGATTGGGACAGGCGCTATAATTCACCCCTCCACTTT
NA TRBJ1-2 TRBV27 NA CASSLGWGRPDGYTF TGTGCCAGCAGTTTGGGCTGGGGGCGCCCGGATGGCTACACCTTC
TRBD1 TRBJ2-7 TRBV3-1/TRBV3-2 NA CASSPLAGTDNAQYF TGTGCCAGCAGCCCCCTCGCCGGGACAGACAATGCGCAGTACTTC
TRBD1 TRBJ1-1 TRBV30 NA CAWRGHRGGDEAFF TGTGCCTGGAGGGGCCACAGGGGGGGAGATGAAGCTTTCTTT
NA TRBJ1-5 TRBV28 once CASHLSVSNQPQHF TGTGCCAGCCACTTGAGTGTGAGCAATCAGCCCCAGCATTTT
NA TRBJ1-5 TRBV12-3/TRBV12-4 NA CASSLGGDQPQHF TGTGCCAGCAGTTTAGGAGGAGATCAGCCCCAGCATTTT
TRBD2 TRBJ2-1 TRBV29-1 NA CSVPRGGISYNEQFF TGCAGCGTCCCCCGGGGGGGGATCTCCTACAATGAGCAGTTCTTC
NA TRBJ1-5 TRBV19 few CASRPPFRDQPQHF TGTGCCAGTAGGCCCCCGTTTAGAGATCAGCCCCAGCATTTT
NA TRBJ2-7 TRBV3-1/TRBV3-2 NA CASSQVYGTQSYEQYF TGTGCCAGCAGCCAAGTATACGGGACACAAAGTTACGAGCAGTACTTC
NA TRBJ1-2 TRBV27 NA CASRAADGYTF TGTGCCAGCAGGGCCGCTGATGGCTACACCTTC
NA TRBJ2-6 TRBV19 NA CASSLDSAGANVLTF TGTGCCAGTAGCCTCGACAGTGCTGGGGCCAACGTCCTGACTTTC